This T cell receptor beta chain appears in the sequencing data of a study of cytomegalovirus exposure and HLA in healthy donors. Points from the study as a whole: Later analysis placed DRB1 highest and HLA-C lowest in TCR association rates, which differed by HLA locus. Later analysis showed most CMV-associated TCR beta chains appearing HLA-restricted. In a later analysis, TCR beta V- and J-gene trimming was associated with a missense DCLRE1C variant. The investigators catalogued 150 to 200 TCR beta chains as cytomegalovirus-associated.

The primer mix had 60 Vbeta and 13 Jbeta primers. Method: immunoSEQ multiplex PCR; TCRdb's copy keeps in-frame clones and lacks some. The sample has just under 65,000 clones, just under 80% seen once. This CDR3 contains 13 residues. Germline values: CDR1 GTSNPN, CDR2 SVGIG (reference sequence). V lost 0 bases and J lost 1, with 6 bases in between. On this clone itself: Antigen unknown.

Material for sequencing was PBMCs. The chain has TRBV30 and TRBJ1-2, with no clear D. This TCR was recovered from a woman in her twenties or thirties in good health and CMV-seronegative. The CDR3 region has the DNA TGTGCCTGGAGTGTACAGAGTAACTATGGCTACACCTTC. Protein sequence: CAWSVQSNYGYTF.